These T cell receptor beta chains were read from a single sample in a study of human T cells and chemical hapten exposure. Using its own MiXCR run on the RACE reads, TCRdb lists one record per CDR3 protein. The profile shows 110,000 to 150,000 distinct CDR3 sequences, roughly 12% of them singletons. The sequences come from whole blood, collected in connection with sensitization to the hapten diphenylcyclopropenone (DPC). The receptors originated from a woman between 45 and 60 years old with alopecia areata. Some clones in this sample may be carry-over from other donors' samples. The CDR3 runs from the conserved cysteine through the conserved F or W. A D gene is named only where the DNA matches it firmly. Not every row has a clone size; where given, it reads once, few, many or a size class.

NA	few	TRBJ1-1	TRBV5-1	CASSTRGNTEAFF	TGCGCCAGCAGCACGCGGGGGAACACTGAAGCTTTCTTT
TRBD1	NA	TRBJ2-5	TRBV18	CASSNLTGQQETQYF	TGTGCCAGCTCCAATTTGACAGGGCAACAAGAGACCCAGTACTTC
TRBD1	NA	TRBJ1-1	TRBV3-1	CVSLGQGNTEAFF	TGTGTCAGCCTAGGACAGGGCAACACTGAAGCTTTCTTT
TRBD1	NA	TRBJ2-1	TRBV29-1	CSAGQGADEQFF	TGCAGCGCGGGACAGGGGGCAGATGAGCAGTTCTTC
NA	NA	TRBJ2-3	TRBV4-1	CASSQGLGEYTDTQYF	TGCGCCAGCAGCCAAGGCTTGGGGGAATACACAGATACGCAGTATTTT
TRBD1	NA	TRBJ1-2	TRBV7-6	CASSAYAGTGDGYTF	TGTGCCAGCAGCGCGTACGCCGGGACAGGGGATGGCTACACCTTC
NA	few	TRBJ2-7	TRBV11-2	CASILRKGGEQYF	TGTGCCAGCATCCTCCGCAAGGGCGGCGAGCAGTACTTC
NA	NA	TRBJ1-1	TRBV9	CASSAALGNTEAFF	TGTGCCAGCAGCGCTGCTTTGGGGAACACTGAAGCTTTCTTT
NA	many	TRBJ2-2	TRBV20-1	CSAREGGNTGELFF	TGCAGTGCTAGAGAGGGGGGGAACACCGGGGAGCTGTTTTTT
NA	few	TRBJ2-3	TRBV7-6	CASSFRTAGPTDTQYF	TGTGCCAGCAGCTTCCGGACGGCGGGGCCCACAGATACGCAGTATTTT
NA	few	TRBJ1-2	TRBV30	CAWSPPNGYTF	TGTGCCTGGAGTCCCCCCAATGGCTACACCTTC
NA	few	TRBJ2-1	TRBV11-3	CASSLAGTPADNEQFF	TGTGCCAGCAGCTTAGCCGGGACCCCCGCGGACAATGAGCAGTTCTTC
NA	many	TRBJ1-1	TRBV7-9	CASSPHQLNTEAFF	TGTGCCAGCAGCCCCCACCAATTGAACACTGAAGCTTTCTTT
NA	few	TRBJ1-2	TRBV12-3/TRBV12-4	CASSLTWLEGYTF	TGTGCCAGCAGTCTTACGTGGCTTGAGGGCTACACCTTC
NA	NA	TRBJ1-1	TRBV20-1	CCAGRLGGTEAFF	TGCTGTGCTGGGAGACTCGGGGGCACTGAAGCTTTCTTT
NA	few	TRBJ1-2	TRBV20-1	CSARNREGYTF	TGCAGTGCCCGGAACAGGGAGGGCTACACCTTC
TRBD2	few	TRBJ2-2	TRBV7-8	CASSPRTSGNTGELFF	TGTGCCAGCAGCCCCCGGACTAGCGGGAACACCGGGGAGCTGTTTTTT
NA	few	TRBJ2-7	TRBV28	CASEGTGSYEQYF	TGTGCCAGCGAAGGGACGGGGTCCTACGAGCAGTACTTC
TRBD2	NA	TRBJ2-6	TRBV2	CASSELAGTSGANVLTF	TGTGCCAGCAGTGAACTAGCGGGCACCTCTGGGGCCAACGTCCTGACTTTC
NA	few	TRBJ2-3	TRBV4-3	CASSQGAFTDTQYF	TGCGCCAGCAGCCAAGGGGCTTTCACAGATACGCAGTATTTT
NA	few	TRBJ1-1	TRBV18	CASSPPGNEAFF	TGTGCCAGCTCACCGCCCGGGAATGAAGCTTTCTTT
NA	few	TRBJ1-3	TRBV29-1	CSVEVGLSGNTIYF	TGCAGCGTTGAAGTTGGGCTCTCTGGAAACACCATATATTTT
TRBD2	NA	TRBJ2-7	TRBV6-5	CASSFQGLSSYEQYF	TGTGCCAGCAGTTTCCAGGGACTAAGCTCCTACGAGCAGTACTTC
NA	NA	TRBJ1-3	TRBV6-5	CASSYSAGAGNTIYF	TGTGCCAGCAGTTACTCTGCGGGCGCTGGAAACACCATATATTTT
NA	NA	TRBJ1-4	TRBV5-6	CASSLIPGNEKLFF	TGTGCCAGCAGCTTGATCCCCGGGAATGAAAAACTGTTTTTT
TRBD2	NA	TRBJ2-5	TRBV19	CATRLAGGETQYF	TGTGCCACTAGACTAGCGGGAGGGGAGACCCAGTACTTC
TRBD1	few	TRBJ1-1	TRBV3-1	CASSPTDRGTLNTEAFF	TGTGCCAGCTCTCCCACGGACAGGGGGACGTTGAACACTGAAGCTTTCTTT
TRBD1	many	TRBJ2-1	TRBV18	CASSPPGQGANEQFF	TGTGCCAGCTCACCACCGGGACAGGGGGCCAATGAGCAGTTCTTC
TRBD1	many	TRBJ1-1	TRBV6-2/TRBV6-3	CASGQGPEAFF	TGTGCCAGCGGACAGGGTCCTGAAGCTTTCTTT
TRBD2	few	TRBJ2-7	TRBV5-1	CASSLSGRGLEQYF	TGCGCCAGCAGCCTTAGCGGGAGGGGTTTGGAGCAGTACTTC
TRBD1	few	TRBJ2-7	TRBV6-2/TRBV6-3	CASGQGIGEQYF	TGTGCCAGCGGACAGGGCATAGGCGAGCAGTACTTC
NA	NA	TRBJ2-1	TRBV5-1	CASSSLGPAYNEQFF	TGCGCCAGCAGCTCCCTTGGACCCGCCTACAATGAGCAGTTCTTC
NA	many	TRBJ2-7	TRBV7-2	CASSLNPVDHEQYF	TGTGCCAGCAGCTTAAATCCCGTCGACCACGAGCAGTACTTC
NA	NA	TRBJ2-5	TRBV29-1	CSVALLERETQYF	TGCAGCGTTGCGCTGCTAGAAAGGGAGACCCAGTACTTC
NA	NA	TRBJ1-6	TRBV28	CASSVISQTNSPLHF	TGTGCCAGCAGCGTAATCTCCCAGACCAATTCACCCCTCCACTTT
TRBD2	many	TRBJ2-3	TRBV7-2	CASTRWLAGVPGGTDTQYF	TGTGCCAGCACTAGGTGGCTAGCGGGAGTGCCAGGGGGCACAGATACGCAGTATTTT